In this sample, the clone carrying this T cell receptor (beta chain) turned up once. Its target is unknown. Use of 60 Vbeta and 13 Jbeta primers characterized the PCR. Only in-frame clones appear in the TCRdb table, and some are missing; sequencing was by immunoSEQ multiplex PCR. The sample contains 180,000 or so clones, under 80% of which appear only once. From germline, CDR1 is WSHSY and CDR2 SAAADI. This CDR3 spans 15 amino acids. V gave up 4 bases and J gave up 6 bases; unmatched junction bases: 11. The data originate from a study of cytomegalovirus exposure and HLA in healthy donors. Study-wide findings and caveats: Confirmation was obtained in vitro that three CMV-associated chains are specific for CMV antigens. Common viral pathogens (according to a later analysis) appeared linked to several of the most significant clusters. A later analysis reportedly identified an Asian-associated ancestry cluster as carrying fewer N-insertions than the 666-donor mean.

The receptor comes from a woman in her 30s in good health and CMV-seropositive. J is TRBJ2-7 and V is TRBV10-2, with 8 bases that match TRBD2. Input material: PBMCs. The CDR3 sequence is CASSARTSQKFEQYF. CDR3 sequence (DNA): TGCGCCAGCAGTGCCCGGACTAGCCAAAAGTTCGAGCAGTACTTC.